This is a list of T cell receptor beta chains from one sample in a study of cytomegalovirus exposure and HLA in healthy donors. The data were produced by immunoSEQ multiplex PCR, yet TCRdb's version contains in-frame clones alone and is incomplete. The sample includes 95,000 to 150,000 clones. The sample was PBMCs. These receptors originate from a middle-aged man in good health and CMV-seronegative. The CDR3 runs from the conserved cysteine through the conserved F or W. The D gene is left open where the match is weak.

TRBJ1-3 TRBD1 17 TRBV11-3 CASSSSLGQGRLATIYF TGTGCCAGCTCGAGCTCCCTCGGACAGGGCCGTTTGGCCACCATATATTTT
TRBJ2-4 TRBD2 17 TRBV30 CAWSVHSGSVAKNIQYF TGTGCCTGGAGTGTACACAGCGGGAGTGTAGCCAAAAACATTCAGTACTTC
TRBJ1-1 . 16 TRBV5-5 CASSLGGGRRNTEAFF TGTGCCAGCAGCTTGGGCGGGGGACGGAGGAACACTGAAGCTTTCTTT
TRBJ2-3 TRBD2 15 TRBV9 CASSFTSGSTDTQYF TGTGCCAGCAGCTTCACTAGCGGGAGCACAGATACGCAGTATTTT
TRBJ1-2 . 13 TRBV6-1 CASSETENYGYTF TGTGCCAGCAGTGAAACGGAGAACTATGGCTACACCTTC
TRBJ1-4 . 14 TRBV19 CASSTGPTNEKLFF TGTGCCAGTAGTACAGGCCCAACTAATGAAAAACTGTTTTTT
TRBJ2-7 TRBD1 14 TRBV6-5 CASGSTGVSYEQYF TGTGCCAGCGGGTCGACAGGGGTGTCCTACGAGCAGTACTTC
TRBJ1-6 TRBD1 14 TRBV11-3 CASGGQGANSPLHF TGTGCCAGCGGGGGACAGGGGGCGAATTCACCCCTCCACTTT
TRBJ1-1 TRBD1 12 TRBV2 CASSDTTGVTFF TGTGCCAGCAGTGATACAACAGGGGTAACTTTCTTT
TRBJ1-1 . 13 TRBV6-5 CASSYSGEGRAFF TGTGCCAGCAGTTACTCGGGAGAGGGTAGAGCTTTCTTT
TRBJ2-7 TRBD1 15 TRBV6-6 CASSDSGTVSYEQYF TGTGCCAGCAGTGACTCCGGGACAGTCTCCTACGAGCAGTACTTC
TRBJ2-7 TRBD2 15 TRBV5-6 CASSYTTSAFYEQYF TGTGCCAGCAGCTATACGACTAGCGCGTTCTACGAGCAGTACTTC
TRBJ2-7 . 12 TRBV6-5 CATSSGVYEQYF TGTGCCACGTCCTCAGGGGTCTACGAGCAGTACTTC
TRBJ1-5 TRBD1 13 TRBV6-5 CASSRDRDRPQHF TGTGCCAGCAGCCGGGACAGGGATCGGCCCCAGCATTTT
TRBJ2-7 . 15 TRBV30 CAWSGLRQATYEQYF TGTGCCTGGAGTGGCCTCCGACAGGCCACCTACGAGCAGTACTTC
TRBJ2-7 TRBD2 16 TRBV4-1 CASSQERTSGSYEQYF TGCGCCAGCAGCCAAGAGAGGACTAGCGGTTCCTACGAGCAGTACTTC
TRBJ1-1 . 13 TRBV10-3 CAISGKGGTEAFF TGTGCCATCAGTGGAAAGGGAGGGACTGAAGCTTTCTTT
TRBJ2-3 TRBD2 16 TRBV14 CASSRITLAGDHTQYF TGTGCCAGCAGCCGCATCACACTAGCGGGGGACCATACGCAGTATTTT
TRBJ2-5 . 15 TRBV28 CASNPVTRPIETQYF TGTGCCAGCAACCCGGTGACAAGACCTATAGAGACCCAGTACTTC
TRBJ1-1 . 13 TRBV11-2 CATKEALRAEAFF TGTGCCACAAAAGAGGCGTTGAGGGCTGAAGCTTTCTTT
TRBJ2-7 TRBD2 17 TRBV4-2 CASSQLPGTSGSYEQYF TGTGCCAGCAGCCAACTCCCAGGGACTAGCGGGAGTTACGAGCAGTACTTC
TRBJ2-7 . 13 TRBV10-3 CAIRAGQLYEQYF TGTGCCATCAGGGCGGGACAGCTCTACGAGCAGTACTTC